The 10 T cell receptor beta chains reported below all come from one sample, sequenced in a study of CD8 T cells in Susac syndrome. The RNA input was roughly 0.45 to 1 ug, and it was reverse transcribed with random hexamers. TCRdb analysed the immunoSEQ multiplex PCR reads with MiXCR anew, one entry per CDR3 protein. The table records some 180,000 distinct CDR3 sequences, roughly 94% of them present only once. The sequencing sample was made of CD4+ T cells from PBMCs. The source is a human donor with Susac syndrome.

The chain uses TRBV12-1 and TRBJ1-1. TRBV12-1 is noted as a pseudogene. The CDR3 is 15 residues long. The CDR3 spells CASSPNRLKSTEAFF. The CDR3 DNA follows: TGTGCCAGCAGCCCTAACAGACTGAAGAGCACTGAAGCTTTCTTT.

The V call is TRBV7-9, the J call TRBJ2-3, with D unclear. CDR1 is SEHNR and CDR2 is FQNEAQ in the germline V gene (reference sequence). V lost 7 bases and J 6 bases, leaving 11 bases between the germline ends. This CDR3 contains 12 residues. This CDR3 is CASTPRVDTQYF. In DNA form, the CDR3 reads TGTGCCAGCACACCTCGGGTGGATACGCAGTATTTT.

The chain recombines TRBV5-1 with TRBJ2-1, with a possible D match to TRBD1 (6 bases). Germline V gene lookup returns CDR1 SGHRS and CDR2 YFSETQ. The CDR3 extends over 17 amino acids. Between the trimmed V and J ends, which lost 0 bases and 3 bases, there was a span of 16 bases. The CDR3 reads CASSLAGQRPLYNEQFF. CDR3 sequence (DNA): TGCGCCAGCAGCTTGGCCGGACAGCGGCCCCTCTACAATGAGCAGTTCTTC.

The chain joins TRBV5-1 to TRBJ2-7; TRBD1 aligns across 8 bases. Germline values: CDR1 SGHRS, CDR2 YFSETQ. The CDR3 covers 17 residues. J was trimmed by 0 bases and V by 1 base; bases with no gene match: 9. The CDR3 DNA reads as TGCGCCAGCAGCTTGATTCCGACAGGGGCGAGCTCCTACGAGCAGTACTTC. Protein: CASSLIPTGASSYEQYF.

This chain's CDR3 is CSEKTTGLGYTF. CDR3 nucleotide sequence: TGCAGCGAAAAGACGACAGGGCTTGGCTACACCTTC. The chain uses TRBV29-1 and TRBJ1-2, with TRBD1 matching over 7 bases. The germline V gene encodes CDR1 SQVTM and CDR2 ANQGSEA. Trimming at V came to 7 bases and at J to 7 bases, leaving 9 bases not matched to a gene. The CDR3 is 12 residues long.

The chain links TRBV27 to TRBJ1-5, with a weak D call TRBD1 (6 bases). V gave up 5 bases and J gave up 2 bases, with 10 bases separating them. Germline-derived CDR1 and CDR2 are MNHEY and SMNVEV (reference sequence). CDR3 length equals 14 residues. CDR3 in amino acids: CASSPRTGNQPQHF. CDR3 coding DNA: TGTGCCAGCAGTCCTCGGACAGGCAATCAGCCCCAGCATTTT.

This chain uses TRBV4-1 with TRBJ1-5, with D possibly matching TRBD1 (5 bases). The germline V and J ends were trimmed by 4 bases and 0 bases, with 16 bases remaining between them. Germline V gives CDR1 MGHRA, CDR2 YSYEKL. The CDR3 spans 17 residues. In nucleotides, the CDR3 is TGCGCCAGCAGCCTTAACTGGGGGGGGTATAGCAATCAGCCCCAGCATTTT. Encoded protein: CASSLNWGGYSNQPQHF.

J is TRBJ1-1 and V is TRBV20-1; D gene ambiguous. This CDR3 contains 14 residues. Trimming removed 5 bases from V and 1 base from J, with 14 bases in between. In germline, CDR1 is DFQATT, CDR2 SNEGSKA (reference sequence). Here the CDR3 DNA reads TGCAGTGCTTATAACAGCCCAGGGAACACTGAAGCTTTCTTT. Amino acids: CSAYNSPGNTEAFF.

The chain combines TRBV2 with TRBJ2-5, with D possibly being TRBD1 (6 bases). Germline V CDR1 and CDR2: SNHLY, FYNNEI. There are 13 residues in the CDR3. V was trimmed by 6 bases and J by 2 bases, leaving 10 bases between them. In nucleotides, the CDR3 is TGTGCCAGCAGGGCAGGGGTGCAAGAGACCCAGTACTTC. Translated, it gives CASRAGVQETQYF.

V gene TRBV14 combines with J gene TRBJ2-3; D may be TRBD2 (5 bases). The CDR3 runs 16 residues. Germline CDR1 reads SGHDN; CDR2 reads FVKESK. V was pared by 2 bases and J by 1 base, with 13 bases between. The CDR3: CASSQWGEDGTDTQYF. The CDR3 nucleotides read TGTGCCAGCAGCCAATGGGGAGAGGATGGCACAGATACGCAGTATTTT.